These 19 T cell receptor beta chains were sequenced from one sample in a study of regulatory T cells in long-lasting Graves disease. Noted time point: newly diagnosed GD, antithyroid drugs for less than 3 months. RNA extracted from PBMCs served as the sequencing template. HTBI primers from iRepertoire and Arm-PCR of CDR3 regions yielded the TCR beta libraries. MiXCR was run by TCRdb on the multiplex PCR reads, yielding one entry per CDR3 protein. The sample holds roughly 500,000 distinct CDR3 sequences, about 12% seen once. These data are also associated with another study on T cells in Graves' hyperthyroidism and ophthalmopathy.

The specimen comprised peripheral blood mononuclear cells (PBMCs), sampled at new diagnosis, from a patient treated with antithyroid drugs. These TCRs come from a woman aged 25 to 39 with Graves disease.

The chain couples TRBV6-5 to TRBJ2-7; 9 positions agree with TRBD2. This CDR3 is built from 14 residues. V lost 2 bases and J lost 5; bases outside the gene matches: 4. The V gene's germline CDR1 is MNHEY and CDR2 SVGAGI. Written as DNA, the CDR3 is TGTGCCAGCAGTTACGCTTCTAGCGGGAACGAGCAGTACTTC. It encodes CASSYASSGNEQYF.

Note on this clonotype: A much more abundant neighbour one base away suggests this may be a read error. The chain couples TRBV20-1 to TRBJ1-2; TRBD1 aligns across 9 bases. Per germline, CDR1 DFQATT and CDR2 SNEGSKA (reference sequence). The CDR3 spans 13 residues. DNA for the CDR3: TGCAGTGCTCGGGACAGGGAAACGGGGGGCTACGCCTTC. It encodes CSARDRETGGYAF.

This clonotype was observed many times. In DNA, the CDR3 is TGTGCCAGCAGCTTGGACTTCGGGAGTGAGACCCAGTACTTC. It encodes CASSLDFGSETQYF. The chain uses TRBV5-6 and TRBJ2-5; TRBD2 is a possible D gene (6 bases). V dropped 0 bases and J dropped 5 bases, with 11 bases sitting between them. Germline loops: CDR1 SGHDT, CDR2 YYEEEE. The CDR3 runs to 14 residues.

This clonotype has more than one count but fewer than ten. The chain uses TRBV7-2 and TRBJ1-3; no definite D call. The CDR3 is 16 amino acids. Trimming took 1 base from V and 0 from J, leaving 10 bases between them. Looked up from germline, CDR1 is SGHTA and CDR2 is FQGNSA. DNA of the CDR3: TGTGCCAGCAGCTTAGGCGGCGGCAGCTCTGGAAACACCATATATTTT. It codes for CASSLGGGSSGNTIYF.

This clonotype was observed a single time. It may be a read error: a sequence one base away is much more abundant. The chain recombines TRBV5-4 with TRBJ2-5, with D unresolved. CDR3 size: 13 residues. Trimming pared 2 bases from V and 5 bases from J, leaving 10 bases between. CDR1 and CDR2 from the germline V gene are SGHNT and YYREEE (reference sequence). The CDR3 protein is CASSLESIETQYF. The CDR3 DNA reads TGTGCCAGCAGCTTAGAGTCGATCGAGACCCAGTACTTC.

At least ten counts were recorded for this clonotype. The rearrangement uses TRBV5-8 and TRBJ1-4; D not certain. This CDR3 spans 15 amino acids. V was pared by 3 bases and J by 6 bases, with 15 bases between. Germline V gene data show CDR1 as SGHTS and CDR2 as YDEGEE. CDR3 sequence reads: CASSSYGSGDEKLFF. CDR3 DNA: TGTGCCAGCAGCTCTTACGGCTCCGGGGATGAAAAACTGTTTTTT.

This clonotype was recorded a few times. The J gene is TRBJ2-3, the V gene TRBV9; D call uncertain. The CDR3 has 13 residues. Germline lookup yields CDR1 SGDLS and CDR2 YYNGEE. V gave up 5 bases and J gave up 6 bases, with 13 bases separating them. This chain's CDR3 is CASRPQAGDTQYF. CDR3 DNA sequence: TGTGCCAGCAGACCCCAAGCTGGGGATACGCAGTATTTT.

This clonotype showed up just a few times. The CDR3 spells CASKTTGYYGYTF. The CDR3 bases are TGTGCCAGCAAAACCACAGGATACTATGGCTACACCTTC. The gene calls are TRBV6-1 and TRBJ1-2, with D perhaps matching TRBD1 (5 bases). Germline lookup yields CDR1 MNHNS and CDR2 SASEGT. V was shortened by 7 bases and J by 3 bases, with 12 bases between the two germline ends. This CDR3 region has 13 residues.

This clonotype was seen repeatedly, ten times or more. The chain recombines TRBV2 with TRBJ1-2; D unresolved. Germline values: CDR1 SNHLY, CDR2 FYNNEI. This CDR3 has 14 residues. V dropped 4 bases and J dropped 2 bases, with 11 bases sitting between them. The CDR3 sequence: CASSVQLGNYGYTF. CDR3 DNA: TGTGCCAGCAGTGTACAATTGGGGAACTATGGCTACACCTTC.

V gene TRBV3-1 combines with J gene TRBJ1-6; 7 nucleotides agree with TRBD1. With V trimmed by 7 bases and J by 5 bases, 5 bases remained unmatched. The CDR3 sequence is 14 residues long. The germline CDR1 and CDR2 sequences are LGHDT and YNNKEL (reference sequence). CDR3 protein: CASTYQGDNSPLHF. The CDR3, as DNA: TGTGCCAGCACCTACCAGGGGGATAATTCACCCCTCCACTTT.

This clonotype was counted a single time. CDR3 sequence (DNA): TGTGCCAGCTCACCCCGGGCTAGCGGAAGTGGTAATGAGCAGTTCTTC. Translated, it gives CASSPRASGSGNEQFF. The J gene is TRBJ2-1, the V gene TRBV18, with 7 bases matching TRBD2. The CDR3 is made up of 16 amino acids. The trim removed 3 bases at V and 7 bases at J, leaving 12 bases unmatched. Germline V lookup: CDR1 KGHSH, CDR2 LQKENI. The full variable domain, its missing parts supplied by reference TRBV18 and TRBJ2-1, is NAGVMQNPRHLVRRRGQEARLRCSPMKGHSHVYWYRQLPEEGLKFMVYLQKENIIDESGMPKERFSAEFPKEGPSILRIQQVVRGDSAAYFCASSPRASGSGNEQFFGPGTRLTVL.

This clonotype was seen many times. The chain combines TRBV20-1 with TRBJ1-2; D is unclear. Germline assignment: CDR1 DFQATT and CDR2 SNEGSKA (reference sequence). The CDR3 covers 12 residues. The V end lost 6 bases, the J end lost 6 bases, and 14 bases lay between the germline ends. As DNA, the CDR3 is TGCAGTGCCTACCCCTGGGTGGATGGCTACACCTTC. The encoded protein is CSAYPWVDGYTF.

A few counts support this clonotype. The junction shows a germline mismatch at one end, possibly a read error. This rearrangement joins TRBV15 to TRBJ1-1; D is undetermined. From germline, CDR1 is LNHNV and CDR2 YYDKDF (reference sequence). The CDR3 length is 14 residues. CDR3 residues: CATSGDAVNTEAFF. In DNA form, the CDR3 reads TGTGCCACCAGCGGAGATGCCGTGAACACTGAAGCTTTCTTT.

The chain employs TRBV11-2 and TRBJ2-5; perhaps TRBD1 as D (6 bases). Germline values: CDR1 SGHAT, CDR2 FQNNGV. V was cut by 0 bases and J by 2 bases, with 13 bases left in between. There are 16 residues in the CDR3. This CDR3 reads CASSLEYDRPQETQYF. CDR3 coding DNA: TGTGCCAGCAGCTTAGAATACGACAGGCCACAAGAGACCCAGTACTTC.

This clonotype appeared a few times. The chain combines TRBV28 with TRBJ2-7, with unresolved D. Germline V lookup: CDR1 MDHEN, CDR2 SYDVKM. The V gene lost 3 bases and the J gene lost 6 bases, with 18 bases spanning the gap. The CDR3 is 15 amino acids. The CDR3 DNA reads TGTGCCAGCAGTTTCCGACCGTTGCAAACGGGCGAGCAGTACTTC. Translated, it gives CASSFRPLQTGEQYF.

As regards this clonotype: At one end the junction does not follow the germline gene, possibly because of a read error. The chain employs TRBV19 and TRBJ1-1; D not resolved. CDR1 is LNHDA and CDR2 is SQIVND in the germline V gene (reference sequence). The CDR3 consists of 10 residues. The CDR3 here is CPLGNTEAFF. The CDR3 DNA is TGCCCTTTGGGGAACACTGAAGCTTTCTTT. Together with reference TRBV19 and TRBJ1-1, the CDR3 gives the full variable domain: DGGITQSPKYLFRKEGQNVTLSCEQNLNHDAMYWYRQDPGQGLRLIYYSQIVNDFQKGDIAEGYSVSREKKESFPLTVTSAQKNPTAFYLCPLGNTEAFFGQGTRLTVV.

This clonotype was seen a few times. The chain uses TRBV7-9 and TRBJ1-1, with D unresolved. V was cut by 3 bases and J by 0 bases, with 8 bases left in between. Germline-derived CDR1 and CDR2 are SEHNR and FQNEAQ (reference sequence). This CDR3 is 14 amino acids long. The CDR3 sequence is CASSFFNLNTEAFF. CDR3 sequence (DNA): TGTGCCAGCAGCTTCTTTAACCTGAACACTGAAGCTTTCTTT.

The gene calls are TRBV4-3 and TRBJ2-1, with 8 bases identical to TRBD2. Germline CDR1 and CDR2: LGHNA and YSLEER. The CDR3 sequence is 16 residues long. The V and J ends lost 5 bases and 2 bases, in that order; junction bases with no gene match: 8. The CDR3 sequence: CASSYRLAPTYNEQFF. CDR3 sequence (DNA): TGCGCCAGCAGCTATAGACTAGCGCCGACCTACAATGAGCAGTTCTTC.

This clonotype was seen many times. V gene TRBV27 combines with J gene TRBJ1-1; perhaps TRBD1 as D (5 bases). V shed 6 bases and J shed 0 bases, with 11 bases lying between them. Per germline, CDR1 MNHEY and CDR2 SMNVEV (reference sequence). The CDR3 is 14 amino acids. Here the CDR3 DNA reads TGTGCCAGCAGAGACGGGGCCATGAACACTGAAGCTTTCTTT. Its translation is CASRDGAMNTEAFF.